A selection of T cell receptor beta chains follows, all from one sample in a study of monozygotic twins with inflammatory bowel disease. TCRdb re-analyzed the 5' RACE reads; it lists each CDR3 protein once, without DNA. This table holds some 190,000 distinct CDR3 sequences. Sequencing input: blood. Every receptor here comes from a human donor with ulcerative colitis or Crohn's disease, or a healthy co-twin of an affected twin (not recorded which). CDR3s include the opening cysteine and the closing phenylalanine or tryptophan. Each record gives: V gene, J gene, CDR3 protein.

>TRBV5-1|TRBJ1-2
CASSLLGYGYTF
>TRBV7-3|TRBJ2-1
CASSLDGLVDEQFF
>TRBV12-3/TRBV12-4|TRBJ2-3
CASSPSGGRGDTQYF
>TRBV20-1|TRBJ2-7
CSARRLTLEQYF
>TRBV7-9|TRBJ1-6
CASSLATQGANSPLHF
>TRBV25-1|TRBJ2-7
CASSEFGPGVSYEQYF
>TRBV5-4|TRBJ2-3
CASSFFVGTNTDTQYF
>TRBV20-1|TRBJ1-5
CSASDGLQPQHF
>TRBV10-3|TRBJ2-3
CAISHPSTDTQYF
>TRBV18|TRBJ2-5
CASSPAGIETQYF
>TRBV2|TRBJ2-1
CASRDTGQGAYNEQFF
>TRBV19|TRBJ2-6
CASSIVRGSGANVLTF
>TRBV5-1|TRBJ2-2
CASSLGDPTGELFF
>TRBV5-1|TRBJ2-3
CASSLYGSSTDTQYF
>TRBV19|TRBJ1-1
CASSITPNTEAFF
>TRBV30|TRBJ2-1
CAWWGPPYNEQFF
>TRBV18|TRBJ1-2
CASSPGTEVNYGYTF
>TRBV20-1|TRBJ2-3
CSARATLAGGPRRTDTQYF
>TRBV7-8|TRBJ1-6
CASSYRGTRVLYNSPLHF
>TRBV15|TRBJ2-7
CATSRMTGGHHEQYF
>TRBV9|TRBJ2-5
CASSSTGTGSETQYF
>TRBV25-1|TRBJ2-5
CASSDIGKQETQYF
>TRBV19|TRBJ2-5
CASSIGTGTRMAVTQYF
>TRBV28|TRBJ2-1
CASISAVVDSQAYNEQFF
>TRBV28|TRBJ2-7
CASSRTGSSYEQYF
>TRBV2|TRBJ2-3
CASSEEGVGADTQYF
>TRBV4-3|TRBJ2-5
CASSHGTKKLQETQYF
>TRBV4-1|TRBJ1-5
CASSPSYSNQPQHF
>TRBV7-2|TRBJ1-6
CASTRGWGSSDSPLHF
>TRBV7-2|TRBJ2-5
CASSRTSGGRETQYF
>TRBV27|TRBJ2-2
CASTYQGSGELFF
>TRBV20-1|TRBJ2-1
CSASVADVAYNEQFF
>TRBV20-1|TRBJ2-1
CSAYRLAGGPYNYNEQFF
>TRBV5-1|TRBJ2-3
CASSLEPRADTQYF
>TRBV20-1|TRBJ2-1
CGVSEGYNEQFF